What follows describes a single TCR beta chain. CDR1 is WNHNN and CDR2 is SYGVQD in the germline V gene (reference sequence). V shed 6 bases and J shed 6 bases, with 12 bases lying between them. This CDR3 region has 12 residues. This record comes from a study of control samples from healthy donors and cancer patients. Assay: immunoSEQ multiplex PCR; the TCRdb copy retains only in-frame clones and omits some. The sample carries fewer than 90,000 clones, approximately 87% recorded once. The sequence was obtained from a man aged 50 to 59 in good health. The chain couples TRBV10-1 to TRBJ2-7; D uncertain. The sequencing input was blood. CDR3 protein: CASSPNRVEQYF. CDR3 DNA: TGCGCCAGCAGCCCGAATCGGGTCGAGCAGTACTTC.